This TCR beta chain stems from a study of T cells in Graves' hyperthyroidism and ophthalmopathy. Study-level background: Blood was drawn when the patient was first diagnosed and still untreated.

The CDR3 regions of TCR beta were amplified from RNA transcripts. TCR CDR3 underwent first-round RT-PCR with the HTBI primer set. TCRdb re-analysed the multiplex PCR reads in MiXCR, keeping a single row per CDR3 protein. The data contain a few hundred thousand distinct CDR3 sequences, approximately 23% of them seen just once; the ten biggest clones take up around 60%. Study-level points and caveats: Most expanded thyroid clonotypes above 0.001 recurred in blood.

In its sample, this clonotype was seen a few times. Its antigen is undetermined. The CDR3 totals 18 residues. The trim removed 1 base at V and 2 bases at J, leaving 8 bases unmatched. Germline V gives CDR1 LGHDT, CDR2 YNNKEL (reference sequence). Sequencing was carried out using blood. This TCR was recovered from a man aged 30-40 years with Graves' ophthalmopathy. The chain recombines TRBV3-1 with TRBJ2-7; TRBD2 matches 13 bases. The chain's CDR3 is CASSQVGGTSGATYEQYF. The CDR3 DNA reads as TGTGCCAGCAGCCAAGTTGGAGGGACTAGCGGGGCTACCTACGAGCAGTACTTC.